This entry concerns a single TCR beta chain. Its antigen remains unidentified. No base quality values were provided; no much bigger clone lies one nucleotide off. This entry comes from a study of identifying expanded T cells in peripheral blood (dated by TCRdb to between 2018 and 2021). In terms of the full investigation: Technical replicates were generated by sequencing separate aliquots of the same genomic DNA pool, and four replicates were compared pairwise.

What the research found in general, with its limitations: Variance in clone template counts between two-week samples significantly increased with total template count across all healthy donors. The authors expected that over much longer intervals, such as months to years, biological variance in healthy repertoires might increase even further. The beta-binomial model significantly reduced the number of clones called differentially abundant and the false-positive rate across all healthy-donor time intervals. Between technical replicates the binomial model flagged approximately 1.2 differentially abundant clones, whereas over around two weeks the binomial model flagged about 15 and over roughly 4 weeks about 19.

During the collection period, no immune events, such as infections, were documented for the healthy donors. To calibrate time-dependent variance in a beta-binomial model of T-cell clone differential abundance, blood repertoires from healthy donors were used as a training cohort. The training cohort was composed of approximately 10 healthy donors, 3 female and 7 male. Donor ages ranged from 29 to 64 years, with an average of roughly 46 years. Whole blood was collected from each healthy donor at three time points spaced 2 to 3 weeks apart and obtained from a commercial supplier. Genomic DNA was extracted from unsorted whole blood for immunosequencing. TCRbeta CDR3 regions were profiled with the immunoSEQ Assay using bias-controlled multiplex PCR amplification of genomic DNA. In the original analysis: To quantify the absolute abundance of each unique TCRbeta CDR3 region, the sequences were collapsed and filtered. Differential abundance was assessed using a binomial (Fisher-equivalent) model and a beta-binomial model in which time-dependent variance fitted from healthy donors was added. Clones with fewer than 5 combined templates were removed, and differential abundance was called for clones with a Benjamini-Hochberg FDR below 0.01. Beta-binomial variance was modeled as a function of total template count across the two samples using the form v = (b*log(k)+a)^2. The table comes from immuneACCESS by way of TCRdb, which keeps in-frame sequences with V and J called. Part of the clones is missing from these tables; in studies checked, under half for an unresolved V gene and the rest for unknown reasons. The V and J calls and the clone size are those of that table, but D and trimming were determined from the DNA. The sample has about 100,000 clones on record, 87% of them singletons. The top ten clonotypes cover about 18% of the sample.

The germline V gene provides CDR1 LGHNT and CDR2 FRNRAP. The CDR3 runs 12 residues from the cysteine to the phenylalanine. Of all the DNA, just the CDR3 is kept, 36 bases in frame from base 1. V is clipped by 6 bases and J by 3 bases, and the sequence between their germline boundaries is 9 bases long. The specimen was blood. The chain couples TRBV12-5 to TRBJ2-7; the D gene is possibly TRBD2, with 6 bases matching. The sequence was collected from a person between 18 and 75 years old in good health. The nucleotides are TGTGCTAGTGGCTGGGACTTCTACGAGCAGTACTTC. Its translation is CASGWDFYEQYF.